These 12 T cell receptor beta chains were all obtained from the same sample, sequenced in a study of cytomegalovirus exposure and HLA in healthy donors. Researchers ran the PCR with 60 Vbeta and 13 Jbeta primers. This table comes from immunoSEQ multiplex PCR, and its TCRdb copy is limited to in-frame clones, with some not included. Of 150,000 to 200,000 clones detected, 76% appear once; the ten largest clones hold about 3.4%. The sequencing input was PBMCs. These receptors all stem from a male donor in good health and CMV-seronegative.

The chain carries TRBV12-5 and TRBJ2-2; no reliable D call. V lost 1 base and J 1 base, leaving 7 bases between the germline ends. CDR3 length equals 15 residues. Germline V gene data show CDR1 as LGHNT and CDR2 as FRNRAP. CDR3 DNA: TGTGCTAGTGGTTTGGGAGATAGGAACACCGGGGAGCTGTTTTTT. This gives the protein CASGLGDRNTGELFF.

The V gene is TRBV6-5, the J gene TRBJ2-2, with 8 bases identical to TRBD2. This CDR3 contains 15 residues. The trim removed 8 bases at V and 7 bases at J, leaving 12 bases unmatched. Germline lookup yields CDR1 MNHEY and CDR2 SVGAGI. Here the CDR3 DNA reads TGTGCCAGCGGGGTAGCGGGAAAATTTGGCGGGGAGCTGTTTTTT. The encoded protein is CASGVAGKFGGELFF.

The chain combines TRBV29-1 with TRBJ2-3; TRBD1 matches 8 bases. The V gene's germline CDR1 is SQVTM and CDR2 ANQGSEA. The CDR3 loop spans 12 amino acids. Germline trimming cut 6 bases from V and 9 bases from J; bases unmatched to any gene: 8. CDR3 amino acids: CSVHRGARTQYF. The CDR3 coding sequence is TGCAGCGTGCACAGGGGGGCTAGGACGCAGTATTTT.

The gene calls are TRBV5-8 and TRBJ1-2; unclear D gene. The CDR3 consists of 15 residues. Trimming took 1 base from V and 1 from J, leaving 11 bases between them. Germline V gene data show CDR1 as SGHTS and CDR2 as YDEGEE. CDR3 DNA: TGTGCCAGCAGCTTGAGCTGGGCCAATAACTATGGCTACACCTTC. Protein sequence: CASSLSWANNYGYTF.

About this clone: The same CDR3 also results from other DNA sequences found in this sample. The rearrangement joins TRBV9 to TRBJ1-2; 8 positions match TRBD1. The junction had 4 bases not matched to a gene; V was cut back by 4 bases and J by 2 bases. The CDR3 has 14 amino acids. Germline values: CDR1 SGDLS, CDR2 YYNGEE. CDR3 in DNA: TGTGCCAGCAGCCCAAGGACAGGGAACTATGGCTACACCTTC. Amino acids: CASSPRTGNYGYTF.

This chain uses TRBV9 with TRBJ2-7, with 7 bases aligning to TRBD1. The CDR3 has 15 amino acids. The V segment lost 4 bases and the J segment 2 bases; nucleotides outside the gene matches: 9. CDR1 is SGDLS, CDR2 YYNGEE, per germline. CDR3 protein: CASSLRDSSAYEQYF. CDR3 nucleotide sequence: TGTGCCAGCAGCCTTAGGGACAGTTCGGCCTACGAGCAGTACTTC.

The chain recombines TRBV5-1 with TRBJ2-3; 8 bases match TRBD1. This CDR3 spans 16 amino acids. The germline V gene has CDR1 SGHRS and CDR2 YFSETQ. V lost 4 bases to trimming and J lost 4 bases; unmatched junction nucleotides: 11. The CDR3 protein is CASSLGQALNADTQYF. The CDR3 DNA reads as TGCGCCAGCAGCCTGGGACAGGCTCTTAACGCAGATACGCAGTATTTT.

CDR3 nucleotide sequence: TGCGCCAGCAGCCAAGATGGGGGCGAGGGTCAGCCCCAGCATTTT. This codes for CASSQDGGEGQPQHF. This rearrangement joins TRBV4-1 to TRBJ1-5; maybe TRBD1 (6 bases). The CDR3 loop spans 15 amino acids. Germline CDR1 and CDR2: MGHRA and YSYEKL. V was shortened by 0 bases and J by 6 bases, with 12 bases between the two germline ends.

This clone is a singleton in its sample. The chain combines TRBV10-3 with TRBJ1-1; no definite D call. The V end lost 0 bases, the J end lost 11 bases, and 10 bases lay between the germline ends. From germline, CDR1 is ENHRY and CDR2 SYGVKD. The CDR3 sequence is 12 residues long. The CDR3 bases are TGTGCCATCAGTGAGTCGGGTGGGGAGGCTTTCTTT. Translating gives CAISESGGEAFF.

The chain combines TRBV5-5 with TRBJ2-1; tentative D call: TRBD1 (5 bases). V gave up 5 bases and J gave up 9 bases, with 18 bases separating them. The CDR3 sequence is 14 residues long. CDR1 and CDR2 from the germline V gene are SGHKS and YYEKEE (reference sequence). The CDR3 is CASRGLGVNIEQFF. As DNA, the CDR3 is TGTGCCAGCAGGGGGTTAGGGGTCAATATTGAGCAGTTCTTC.

This chain joins TRBV5-4 and TRBJ2-5, with a weak D call TRBD1 (6 bases). Judging by the DNA end, TRBJ2-7 fits better; the J call may be wrong. Germline lookup yields CDR1 SGHNT and CDR2 YYREEE (reference sequence). This CDR3 region has 14 residues. CDR3 coding DNA: TGTGCCAGCAGCTTGCGGACAGATTCCTACGAGCAGTACTTC. As protein: CASSLRTDSYEQYF.

This rearrangement joins TRBV10-3 to TRBJ1-1, with D maybe TRBD1 (5 bases). The ends were cut back, 6 bases at V and 1 base at J, with 9 bases in the middle. There are 13 residues in the CDR3. CDR1 and CDR2 from the germline V gene are ENHRY and SYGVKD. CDR3 sequence: CAIRGGQNTEAFF. CDR3 coding DNA: TGTGCCATCAGGGGTGGACAGAACACTGAAGCTTTCTTT.